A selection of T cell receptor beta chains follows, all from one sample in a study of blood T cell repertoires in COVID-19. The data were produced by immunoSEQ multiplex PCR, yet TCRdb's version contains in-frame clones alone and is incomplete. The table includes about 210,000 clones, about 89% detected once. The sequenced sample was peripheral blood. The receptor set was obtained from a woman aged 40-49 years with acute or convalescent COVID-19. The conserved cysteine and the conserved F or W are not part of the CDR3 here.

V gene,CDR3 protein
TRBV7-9,ASSITLLGLVTGELF
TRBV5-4,ASSFERYRGDYGYT
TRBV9,ASSEESGLGTEAF
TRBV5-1,ASSLSTGDSGANVLT
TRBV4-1,ASSPRRETNYGYT
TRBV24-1,ATSDQGQPNTGELF
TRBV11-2,ASSLEGSGGQIYGYT
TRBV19,ASSMPGVEHTEAF
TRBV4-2,ASSQRLAYNEQF
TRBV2,ASSGQGTGELF
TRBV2,ASRRNRGPGTEAF
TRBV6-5,ASTPLYGYT
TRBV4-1,ASSQGQGYDSPLH
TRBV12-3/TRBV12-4,ASSRDIPGELF
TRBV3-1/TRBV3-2,ASSQAGLAGGSTGELF
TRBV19,ASSFLGTDATEAF
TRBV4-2,ASSPLGHSNTGELF
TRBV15,ATSRSIDLLYEKLF
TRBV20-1,SATTGDTQY
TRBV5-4,ASTRLQGAMNTEAF
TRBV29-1,SVEGDSLNTEAF
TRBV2,ASRWTFYGYT
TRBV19,ASSQTGFTGELF
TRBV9,ASRGITTNYGYT
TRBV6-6,ASSYSSGAGNTIY
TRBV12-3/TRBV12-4,ASSLATDNEQF
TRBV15,ATTLRYRETEQF
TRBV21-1,ASSKQGANTEAF
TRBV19,ASSTAGPGRNTIY
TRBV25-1,ASSEFAGGTGRYNEQF
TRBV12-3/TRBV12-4,ASRRGRGSPLH
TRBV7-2,ASSLESAGLAKNIQY
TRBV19,ASSPLQGRNEKLF
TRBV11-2,ASSLDRGGEAF
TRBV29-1,SGLTDFNQPQH
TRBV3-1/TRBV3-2,ASSQRDRYNEQF
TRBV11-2,ASSLSNRPRDSPLH
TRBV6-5,ASGAGGIYNEQF
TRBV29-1,SVFEGETEAF
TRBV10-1,ASSEGRSYAGGPPYNEQF
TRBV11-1,ASTLQGANTGELF
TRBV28,AATPDRGLQPQH
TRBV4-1,ASSSRTSPSGVELF